The T cell receptor (beta chain) described here comes from a study of T cells in Graves' hyperthyroidism and ophthalmopathy. Whole-study results and caveats: Separation of ophthalmopathy from stable hyperthyroidism was achieved by a 13 V-J model. In the blood, most expanded thyroid clonotypes above 0.001 appeared as well.

Germline V gene sequence: CDR1 MDHEN, CDR2 SYDVKM. The V end lost 7 bases, the J end lost 4 bases, and 13 bases lay between the germline ends. The CDR3 runs 13 residues. RNA transcripts were the template for amplifying TCR beta CDR3 regions. First-round RT-PCR with HTBI primers amplified the TCR CDR3 region. Via MiXCR, TCRdb re-called the multiplex PCR reads, giving one row per CDR3 protein. The top ten hold about a tenth of the sample, which has more than 650,000 distinct CDR3 sequences, approximately 15% seen once. As concerns this clonotype: Its antigen is not identified.

This sequence joins TRBV28 and TRBJ1-1; maybe TRBD1 (5 bases). Sequencing used blood. The clonotype was recovered from a woman aged 18-30 years with Graves' hyperthyroidism. Here the CDR3 reads CASTGGTSTEAFF. The CDR3 DNA follows: TGTGCCAGCACGGGGGGGACGAGCACTGAAGCTTTCTTT. The full variable domain, its missing parts supplied by reference TRBV28 and TRBJ1-1, is DVKVTQSSRYLVKRTGEKVFLECVQDMDHENMFWYRQDPGLGLRLIYFSYDVKMKEKGDIPEGYSVSREKKERFSLILESASTNQTSMYLCASTGGTSTEAFFGQGTRLTVV.